This passage covers 20 T cell receptor beta chains from one sample sequenced in a study of graft-versus-host responses after intestinal transplantation. These TCRs are of unknown antigen specificity. Some clones are missing from TCRdb's copy, which holds only in-frame ones; the method was immunoSEQ multiplex PCR. The table records about 85,000 clones, about 91% of them present only once. This material consisted of unstimulated CD8+ T cells sorted from spleen or lymph node cells, taken before transplant. The receptors come from a human donor who was the organ donor for an intestinal transplant.

The rearrangement links TRBV10-3 to TRBJ1-1; TRBD1 is a possible D gene (6 bases). CDR1 and CDR2 from the germline V gene are ENHRY and SYGVKD. This CDR3 region has 17 residues. V was clipped by 10 bases and J by 3 bases, with 27 bases between them. The CDR3 nucleotides read TGTGCCACCACGACAGGTTTTTACCCAGCGGGCGACACTGAAGCTTTCTTT. It is translated as CATTTGFYPAGDTEAFF.

The chain carries TRBV29-1 and TRBJ2-1; D ambiguous. This CDR3 spans 12 amino acids. V gave up 5 bases and J gave up 8 bases, with 13 bases separating them. Germline lookup yields CDR1 SQVTM and CDR2 ANQGSEA. The CDR3 reads CSVYDWSDEQFF. The CDR3 DNA follows: TGCAGCGTTTACGACTGGTCCGATGAGCAGTTCTTC.

This rearrangement joins TRBV7-9 to TRBJ2-7; no clear D gene. Germline CDR1 and CDR2: SEHNR and FQNEAQ (reference sequence). The CDR3 is 12 residues long. Trimming shortened V by 2 bases and J by 2 bases, and 4 bases separated the two germline ends. In DNA, the CDR3 is TGTGCCAGCAGCTTAACGGCCTACGAGCAGTACTTC. This translates into CASSLTAYEQYF. Complete variable domain (other parts from reference TRBV7-9 and TRBJ2-7): DTGVSQNPRHKITKRGQNVTFRCDPISEHNRLYWYRQTLGQGPEFLTYFQNEAQLEKSRLLSDRFSAERPKGSFSTLEIQRTEQGDSAMYLCASSLTAYEQYFGPGTRLTVT.

The chain uses TRBV5-1 and TRBJ1-1, with TRBD1 matching 10 bases. Germline lookup yields CDR1 SGHRS and CDR2 YFSETQ. The V segment lost 4 bases and the J segment 4 bases; nucleotides outside the gene matches: 4. This CDR3 contains 14 residues. CDR3: CASSIGQGGTEAFF. CDR3 DNA: TGCGCCAGCAGCATTGGACAGGGGGGCACTGAAGCTTTCTTT.

This clone was counted a single time. The chain combines TRBV11-3 with TRBJ1-1; possibly TRBD1 for D (5 bases). This CDR3 has 16 amino acids. The V and J ends lost 4 bases and 2 bases respectively, with 17 bases between them. Germline CDR1 reads SGHNT; CDR2 reads YENEEA. The CDR3 sequence is CASSSRGVLRNTEAFF. The CDR3 bases are TGTGCCAGCAGCTCCCGGGGGGTTTTAAGAAACACTGAAGCTTTCTTT.

The chain links TRBV6-5 to TRBJ1-1; D not resolved. The germline V and J ends were trimmed by 7 bases and 5 bases, with 17 bases remaining between them. This CDR3 is 14 amino acids long. Germline V gene sequence: CDR1 MNHEY, CDR2 SVGAGI. The CDR3 protein is CASTNPRKLTEAFF. The CDR3 nucleotides read TGTGCCAGCACTAATCCGCGTAAATTAACTGAAGCTTTCTTT.

V and J are TRBV11-2 and TRBJ2-7; TRBD2 is a possible D gene (6 bases). The CDR3 sequence is 13 residues long. V was trimmed by 1 base and J by 4 bases, leaving 8 bases between them. The germline CDR1 and CDR2 sequences are SGHAT and FQNNGV. CDR3 DNA sequence: TGTGCCAGCAGCTTAGTTGCGGGATACGAGCAGTACTTC. Amino acid sequence: CASSLVAGYEQYF.

V and J are TRBV5-4 and TRBJ1-1; 7 bases agree with TRBD1. The CDR3 extends over 16 amino acids. Trimming cost V 2 bases and J 1 base; bases outside gene matches: 8. Germline V CDR1 and CDR2: SGHNT, YYREEE (reference sequence). The CDR3 sequence: CASSFPPGTENTEAFF. CDR3 DNA: TGTGCCAGCAGCTTTCCACCCGGGACAGAGAACACTGAAGCTTTCTTT. The complete variable domain, with remaining parts taken from reference TRBV5-4 and TRBJ1-1, reads ETGVTQSPTHLIKTRGQQVTLRCSSQSGHNTVSWYQQALGQGPQFIFQYYREEENGRGNFPPRFSGLQFPNYSSELNVNALELDDSALYLCASSFPPGTENTEAFFGQGTRLTVV.

The V gene is TRBV5-1, the J gene TRBJ1-1; D is possibly TRBD1 (5 bases). V lost 6 bases and J 11 bases, leaving 20 bases between the germline ends. This CDR3 has 13 residues. Germline CDR1 reads SGHRS; CDR2 reads YFSETQ. CDR3 in amino acids: CASTTEGLFEAFF. The CDR3 coding sequence is TGCGCCAGCACGACAGAGGGGTTATTTGAGGCTTTCTTT.

The chain employs TRBV4-1 and TRBJ2-7; D may be TRBD1 (6 bases). Trimming took off 4 bases at V and 0 bases at J, with 13 bases between the two ends. The germline CDR1 and CDR2 sequences are MGHRA and YSYEKL. This CDR3 is 15 amino acids long. The CDR3 here is CASSPTGVSSYEQYF. CDR3 nucleotide sequence: TGCGCCAGCAGCCCGACAGGTGTGAGCTCCTACGAGCAGTACTTC.

This chain links TRBV28 with TRBJ2-7; a weak D match, TRBD1 (6 bases). Germline V gene lookup returns CDR1 MDHEN and CDR2 SYDVKM. V was clipped by 6 bases and J by 6 bases, with 12 bases between them. The CDR3 sequence is 12 residues long. CDR3 DNA: TGTGCCAGCAGGATACAGGGCGGCGAGCAGTACTTC. This translates into CASRIQGGEQYF.

V and J are TRBV11-3 and TRBJ2-7; TRBD2 aligns across 7 bases. CDR1 is SGHNT, CDR2 YENEEA, per germline. The trim removed 4 bases at V and 3 bases at J, leaving 6 bases unmatched. The CDR3 length is 14 residues. CDR3 sequence: CASSWPGRGYEQYF. The CDR3, as DNA: TGTGCCAGCAGCTGGCCAGGGAGGGGCTACGAGCAGTACTTC.

This sequence joins TRBV30 and TRBJ2-3; 7 nucleotides align to TRBD2. V shed 0 bases and J 2 bases; nucleotides not matched to a gene: 11. The CDR3 spans 17 residues. Germline CDR1 GTSNPN, CDR2 SVGIG (reference sequence). CDR3 protein: CAWSVQSASGITDTQYF. CDR3 nucleotide sequence: TGTGCCTGGAGTGTACAGAGCGCTAGCGGTATCACAGATACGCAGTATTTT.

The V call is TRBV5-5, the J call TRBJ1-6; D possibly corresponds to TRBD1 (6 bases). The CDR3 consists of 15 residues. V was trimmed by 4 bases and J by 10 bases, leaving 18 bases between them. Germline V CDR1 and CDR2: SGHKS, YYEKEE (reference sequence). The chain's CDR3 is CASSEPTGLGSPLHF. CDR3 sequence (DNA): TGTGCCAGCAGCGAACCAACAGGGCTGGGATCACCCCTCCACTTT.

The DNA for the CDR3 is TGTGCCAGCAGCTTAGCGCTAGGTGAAAAACTGTTTTTT. It is translated as CASSLALGEKLFF. J is TRBJ1-4 and V is TRBV11-2; D is uncertain. The ends were cut back, 1 base at V and 7 bases at J, with 7 bases in the middle. The germline CDR1 and CDR2 sequences are SGHAT and FQNNGV. CDR3 length: 13 amino acids.

This chain links TRBV5-6 with TRBJ2-7, with a weak D call TRBD1 (6 bases). Germline V gene sequence: CDR1 SGHDT, CDR2 YYEEEE. This CDR3 region has 14 residues. V was pared by 1 base and J by 1 base, with 9 bases between. CDR3 sequence (DNA): TGTGCCAGCAGCTTGTGGGGGCGATCCTACGAGCAGTACTTC. Translation gives CASSLWGRSYEQYF.

The chain is built from TRBV5-1 and TRBJ1-1; D call uncertain. V gave up 1 base and J gave up 5 bases, with 15 bases separating them. Germline V CDR1 and CDR2: SGHRS, YFSETQ. The CDR3 is 15 residues long. The CDR3 coding sequence is TGCGCCAGCAGCTTGTATTCAGGCCGAAGGACTGAAGCTTTCTTT. The encoded protein is CASSLYSGRRTEAFF.

The chain uses TRBV7-8 and TRBJ1-1; 10 bases agree with TRBD1. Germline CDR1 SGHVS, CDR2 FQNEAQ. V shed 5 bases and J 1 base; nucleotides not matched to a gene: 7. The CDR3 is made up of 16 amino acids. In DNA form, the CDR3 reads TGTGCCAGCAGCACACCGGGACAGGGGTCGAACACTGAAGCTTTCTTT. Its protein is CASSTPGQGSNTEAFF.

Written as DNA, the CDR3 is TGTGCCAGCAGCCCCTCCCAGGAGACTGGAAACACCATATATTTT. It codes for CASSPSQETGNTIYF. The chain employs TRBV9 and TRBJ1-3; D is uncertain. This CDR3 has 15 residues. Per germline, CDR1 SGDLS and CDR2 YYNGEE. V lost 4 bases and J 2 bases, leaving 13 bases between the germline ends.

The CDR3 sequence: CASSFGGDSNQPQHF. The CDR3 coding sequence is TGCGCCAGCAGCTTTGGTGGGGATAGCAATCAGCCCCAGCATTTT. The chain links TRBV5-1 to TRBJ1-5; D ambiguous. CDR3 length: 15 residues. Trimming took 2 bases from V and 0 from J, leaving 9 bases between them. Germline CDR1 reads SGHRS; CDR2 reads YFSETQ. Based on the CDR3 plus reference TRBV5-1 and TRBJ1-5, the full variable domain is KAGVTQTPRYLIKTRGQQVTLSCSPISGHRSVSWYQQTPGQGLQFLFEYFSETQRNKGNFPGRFSGRQFSNSRSEMNVSTLELGDSALYLCASSFGGDSNQPQHFGDGTRLSIL.